The 11 T cell receptor beta chains below were found in one sample sequenced in a study of blood T cell repertoires in COVID-19. Using immunoSEQ multiplex PCR, the repertoire was profiled, and TCRdb retains in-frame clones only, with some absent. Of fewer than 250,000 clones listed, around four fifths are singletons. Sequenced sample: peripheral blood. These receptors were obtained from an elderly woman with acute or convalescent COVID-19.

The chain recombines TRBV5-6 with TRBJ1-6, with D possibly being TRBD1 (5 bases). Trimming removed 2 bases from V and 9 bases from J, with 12 bases in between. Germline V gives CDR1 SGHDT, CDR2 YYEEEE. The CDR3 runs 14 residues. The CDR3 protein is CASSLKGQPSPLHF. The CDR3 nucleotides read TGTGCCAGCAGCTTAAAAGGACAACCTTCACCCCTCCACTTT.

The rearrangement joins TRBV19 to TRBJ1-1; the D gene is possibly TRBD1 (6 bases). Trimming stripped 6 bases from V and 5 bases from J, with 13 bases between. In germline, CDR1 is LNHDA, CDR2 SQIVND (reference sequence). The CDR3 covers 13 residues. CDR3 bases: TGTGCCAGTAGCCGGGGGGCGCAGACTGAAGCTTTCTTT. Translation: CASSRGAQTEAFF.

The V and J genes are TRBV28 and TRBJ2-2; TRBD1 aligns across 10 bases. Germline V gene sequence: CDR1 MDHEN, CDR2 SYDVKM. CDR3 length: 21 amino acids. V lost 7 bases and J lost 2; bases outside the gene matches: 22. The CDR3 loop is CASTLNRRTGGMRDNTGELFF. CDR3 sequence (DNA): TGTGCCAGCACCTTAAACCGCAGGACAGGGGGGATGAGGGATAACACCGGGGAGCTGTTTTTT.

The chain combines TRBV7-2 with TRBJ2-3; D unresolved. Trimming shortened V by 1 base and J by 8 bases, and 16 bases separated the two germline ends. There are 15 residues in the CDR3. CDR1 and CDR2 from the germline V gene are SGHTA and FQGNSA. CDR3 DNA sequence: TGTGCCAGCAGCTTAGGAACAGAGTCGAGTGCTACGCAGTATTTT. Translated: CASSLGTESSATQYF.

The sample holds a few counts of this clone. The chain employs TRBV3-1 (or the pseudogene TRBV3-2) and TRBJ1-6; a weak D match, TRBD1 (5 bases). Trimming took 0 bases from V and 7 from J, leaving 10 bases between them. The CDR3 covers 15 residues. Germline V gene lookup returns CDR1 LGHDT and CDR2 YNNKEL (reference sequence). The CDR3 DNA reads as TGTGCCAGCAGCCAAGAGCAGGGCAACAATTCACCCCTCCACTTT. The encoded protein is CASSQEQGNNSPLHF.

This clone was counted only a few times. Germline and junction disagree at one end, which may indicate a read error. This chain connects TRBV7-7 to TRBJ2-1; 12 bases line up with TRBD2. CDR3 length: 15 residues. The V gene's germline CDR1 is SSHAT and CDR2 FNYEAQ (reference sequence). CDR3: CASSLGLAGSNEQFF. The CDR3, as DNA: TGTGCTAGCAGCTTAGGACTAGCGGGGTCCAATGAGCAGTTCTTC.

CDR3 amino acids: CAWSADRVNYGYTF. CDR3 nucleotide sequence: TGTGCCTGGAGTGCGGACAGGGTAAACTATGGCTACACCTTC. The chain combines TRBV30 with TRBJ1-2, with TRBD1 matching over 8 bases. Germline V gene lookup returns CDR1 GTSNPN and CDR2 SVGIG (reference sequence). CDR3 length: 14 amino acids. V lost 1 base and J lost 2; bases outside the gene matches: 3. Filled out from reference TRBV30 and TRBJ1-2, the complete variable domain reads SQTIHQWPATLVQPVGSPLSLECTVEGTSNPNLYWYRQAAGRGLQLLFYSVGIGQISSEVPQNLSASRPQDRQFILSSKKLLLSDSGFYLCAWSADRVNYGYTFGSGTRLTVV.

The chain employs TRBV18 and TRBJ2-2, with 7 bases identical to TRBD2. V was clipped by 6 bases and J by 0 bases; unmatched bases: 7. The CDR3 totals 16 residues. Looked up from germline, CDR1 is KGHSH and CDR2 is LQKENI. The CDR3 here is CASSPQLAANTGELFF. DNA for the CDR3: TGTGCCAGCTCCCCGCAGCTAGCGGCGAACACCGGGGAGCTGTTTTTT.

V gene TRBV13 combines with J gene TRBJ2-5; D gene uncertain. CDR1 PRHDT and CDR2 FYEKMQ come from the germline V gene (reference sequence). The V gene lost 4 bases and the J gene lost 4 bases, with 10 bases spanning the gap. The CDR3 is made up of 13 amino acids. CDR3 bases: TGTGCCAGCAGCTACGGGTCCTTAGAGACCCAGTACTTC. This translates into CASSYGSLETQYF.

This clone was picked up one time. Other DNA sequences in the sample encode the same CDR3. The chain links TRBV29-1 to TRBJ2-3; 7 nucleotides agree with TRBD1. The CDR3 is made up of 13 amino acids. CDR1 is SQVTM and CDR2 is ANQGSEA in the germline V gene. After removal of 4 bases from V and 0 bases from J, the junction contained 1 base not matched to a gene. The CDR3 protein is CSVGTGSTDTQYF. In nucleotides, the CDR3 is TGCAGCGTTGGGACAGGTAGCACAGATACGCAGTATTTT.

The rearrangement links TRBV5-1 to TRBJ1-1; D is undetermined. Trimming took off 9 bases at V and 4 bases at J, with 10 bases between the two ends. This CDR3 spans 11 amino acids. Germline CDR1 is SGHRS and CDR2 is YFSETQ. The CDR3 here is CATTEGTEAFF. As DNA, the CDR3 is TGCGCCACCACAGAGGGCACTGAAGCTTTCTTT.